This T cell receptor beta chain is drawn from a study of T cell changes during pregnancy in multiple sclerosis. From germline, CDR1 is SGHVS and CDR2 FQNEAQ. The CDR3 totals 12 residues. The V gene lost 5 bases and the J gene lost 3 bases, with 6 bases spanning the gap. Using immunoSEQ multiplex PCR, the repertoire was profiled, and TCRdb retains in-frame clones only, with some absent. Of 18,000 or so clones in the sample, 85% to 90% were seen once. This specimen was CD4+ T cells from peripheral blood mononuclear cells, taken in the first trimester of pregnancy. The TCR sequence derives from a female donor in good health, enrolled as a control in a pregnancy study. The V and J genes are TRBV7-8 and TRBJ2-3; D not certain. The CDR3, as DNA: TGTGCCAGCAGCCCCCCAACAGATACGCAGTATTTT. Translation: CASSPPTDTQYF.